Below, 5 T cell receptor beta chains from the same sample are listed, as sequenced in a study of T cell responses to AZD1222 COVID-19 vaccine. Sequencing used immunoSEQ multiplex PCR; TCRdb keeps in-frame clones, though not all of them. The profile covers some 170,000 clones, with over 80% appearing a single time and 4.3% taken by the ten largest. Sequenced material: peripheral blood, taken 28 days after the second dose of the MenACWY control vaccine. Receptor source: an adult who received the MenACWY meningococcal vaccine as a control.

The rearrangement links TRBV28 to TRBJ2-7; D not resolved. The CDR3 runs to 14 residues. Germline loops: CDR1 MDHEN, CDR2 SYDVKM. The ends were cut back, 3 bases at V and 2 bases at J, with 11 bases in the middle. CDR3 loop: CASSFTGPTYEQYF. As DNA, the CDR3 is TGTGCCAGCAGTTTCACCGGGCCTACCTACGAGCAGTACTTC.

The gene calls are TRBV19 and TRBJ1-2; the D is unclear. The CDR3 is 12 residues long. CDR1 LNHDA and CDR2 SQIVND come from the germline V gene (reference sequence). Trimming stripped 3 bases from V and 5 bases from J, with 7 bases between. For the CDR3, the DNA is TGTGCCAGTAGTATCTCCCCGTATGGCTACACCTTC. This codes for CASSISPYGYTF.

This clone was seen a handful of times. V gene TRBV5-1 combines with J gene TRBJ1-1; D is perhaps TRBD1 (5 bases). Germline assignment: CDR1 SGHRS and CDR2 YFSETQ. The CDR3 is made up of 13 amino acids. Trimming removed 2 bases at V and 4 bases at J, with 9 bases between. CDR3 loop: CASSFQGSTEAFF. In DNA form, the CDR3 reads TGCGCCAGCAGCTTCCAGGGATCCACTGAAGCTTTCTTT.

In this sample, this clone turned up once. This chain joins TRBV5-1 and TRBJ1-5, with D perhaps TRBD1 (6 bases). CDR1 is SGHRS and CDR2 is YFSETQ in the germline V gene. Trimming stripped 2 bases from V and 0 bases from J, with 9 bases between. The CDR3 is 15 residues long. The CDR3 region is CASSLTGNSNQPQHF. The CDR3 nucleotides read TGCGCCAGCAGCTTAACAGGGAATAGCAATCAGCCCCAGCATTTT.

The chain recombines TRBV30 with TRBJ1-6; the D is unclear. V dropped 5 bases and J dropped 8 bases, with 13 bases sitting between them. There are 13 residues in the CDR3. Germline CDR1 reads GTSNPN; CDR2 reads SVGIG (reference sequence). The DNA of the CDR3 is TGTGCCTGGGGCATCTTAGATGATTCACCCCTCCACTTT. This codes for CAWGILDDSPLHF.